This TCR beta chain stems from a study of OX40 agonist ivuxolimab in advanced cancers. Study summary: Among those treated, three patients had partial responses, one with hepatocellular carcinoma and two with cutaneous melanoma.

Trimming took 4 bases from V and 1 from J; bases not matched to a gene: 9. Germline V lookup: CDR1 MDHEN, CDR2 SYDVKM. The length of the CDR3 is 17 residues. Assay: immunoSEQ multiplex PCR; the TCRdb copy retains only in-frame clones and omits some. The data show more than 9,500 clones, more than 75% seen once. The sequence came from an adult with an advanced solid tumor such as melanoma, head and neck, liver or kidney cancer. The chain employs TRBV28 and TRBJ2-1, with 8 positions matching TRBD1. Sequenced here: CD4+ or CD8+ T cells sorted from blood, sampled in a trial of the OX40 agonist ivuxolimab. In DNA form, the CDR3 reads TGTGCCAGCAGTTCCCCACAGGGGGATCGGTCCTACAATGAGCAGTTCTTC. As protein: CASSSPQGDRSYNEQFF. The full variable domain, completed using reference TRBV28 and TRBJ2-1, is DVKVTQSSRYLVKRTGEKVFLECVQDMDHENMFWYRQDPGLGLRLIYFSYDVKMKEKGDIPEGYSVSREKKERFSLILESASTNQTSMYLCASSSPQGDRSYNEQFFGPGTRLTVL.